This TCR beta chain was recovered during a study of a mutant IDH1 vaccine in newly diagnosed glioma. Sequencing used immunoSEQ multiplex PCR; TCRdb keeps in-frame clones, though not all of them. This table has tens of thousands of clones, approximately 80% appearing once. This sample's time point: week 47, end of study. Every vaccination contained 300 ug of the mutant IDH1 20-mer peptide and was paired with topical imiquimod. The CDR3 runs 13 residues. J was trimmed by 11 bases and V by 0 bases; bases with no gene match: 3. Germline V gene sequence: CDR1 SGHRS, CDR2 YFSETQ. On this clone itself: Antigen: not known.

This sample comprised PBMCs, obtained from a glioma patient whose treatment included an IDH1 peptide vaccine. The rearrangement links TRBV5-1 to TRBJ1-1; 11 bases align to TRBD1. The receptor comes from a man aged 18 to 30 with glioma. Some clones in this sample may be carry-over from other donors' samples. The CDR3 here is CASSLGTGGYAFF. DNA for the CDR3: TGCGCCAGCAGCTTGGGGACAGGGGGCTACGCTTTCTTT.